Following are 17 T cell receptor beta chains from one sample sequenced in a study of blood T cell repertoires in COVID-19. Measured with immunoSEQ multiplex PCR; TCRdb has only the in-frame clones, and not every one. The sample comprises 150,000 to 200,000 clones, approximately 80% of which are singletons, and over 10% rests with the top ten. The sequencing sample was made of PBMCs or T cells enriched from blood (not recorded which). Every receptor here comes from a woman in her sixties or seventies who had recovered from COVID-19.

CDR3 sequence: CASSEFSRVTYGYTF. CDR3 sequence (DNA): TGTGCCAGCAGTGAATTTAGCAGGGTAACGTATGGCTACACCTTC. The J gene is TRBJ1-2, the V gene TRBV2; TRBD1 might be the D (5 bases). The CDR3 contains 15 residues. CDR1 is SNHLY, CDR2 FYNNEI, per germline. The V and J ends lost 2 bases and 5 bases respectively, with 15 bases between them.

The chain uses TRBV2 and TRBJ2-3, with TRBD2 matching over 9 bases. CDR3 length: 14 amino acids. Losses at the gene ends were 10 bases for V and 0 bases for J; bases not matched to a gene: 5. The V gene's germline CDR1 is SNHLY and CDR2 FYNNEI. The CDR3 sequence: CATQTSGSTDTQYF. CDR3 DNA: TGTGCCACCCAGACTAGCGGTAGCACAGATACGCAGTATTTT.

This chain links TRBV6-1 with TRBJ1-5; D gene unclear. Deletions cut 0 bases from V and 0 bases from J, with 9 bases between. The CDR3 is 16 residues long. CDR1 is MNHNS and CDR2 is SASEGT in the germline V gene. CDR3 bases: TGTGCCAGCAGTGAAGCGCTAGGAGATAGCAATCAGCCCCAGCATTTT. It is translated as CASSEALGDSNQPQHF.

The chain has TRBV7-6 and TRBJ2-1, with TRBD2 matching over 14 bases. This CDR3 comprises 16 residues. Looked up from germline, CDR1 is SGHVS and CDR2 is FNYEAQ. J was trimmed by 7 bases and V by 5 bases; bases with no gene match: 7. Here the CDR3 reads CASSRGGTSGRNEQFF. The CDR3 region has the DNA TGTGCCAGCAGCAGGGGGGGGACTAGCGGGAGAAATGAGCAGTTCTTC.

The CDR3 coding sequence is TGCGCCAGCAGCTTGGAAGACGGGAGCGGGCAGATGACACCCCTCCACTTT. It translates to CASSLEDGSGQMTPLHF. This chain uses TRBV5-1 with TRBJ1-6; D gene unclear. This CDR3 contains 17 residues. CDR1 is SGHRS, CDR2 YFSETQ, per germline. V was cut by 0 bases and J by 11 bases, with 21 bases left in between.

V gene TRBV7-9 combines with J gene TRBJ1-1, with no clear D. Deletions cut 3 bases from V and 1 base from J, with 9 bases between. CDR1 is SEHNR and CDR2 is FQNEAQ in the germline V gene (reference sequence). The CDR3 sequence is 14 residues long. CDR3 in amino acids: CASSFGLSNTEAFF. CDR3 coding DNA: TGTGCCAGCAGCTTTGGACTCTCGAACACTGAAGCTTTCTTT.

This clone was picked up one time. The genes are TRBV18 and TRBJ2-5; D is ambiguous. Trimming removed 2 bases at V and 5 bases at J, with 12 bases between. Germline assignment: CDR1 KGHSH and CDR2 LQKENI. This CDR3 region has 14 residues. CDR3 amino acids: CASSPRSSRETQYF. CDR3 coding DNA: TGTGCCAGCTCACCAAGGAGTAGCCGCGAGACCCAGTACTTC.

The rearrangement joins TRBV29-1 to TRBJ1-1; weak D call: TRBD1 (5 bases). The CDR3 length is 16 residues. The V gene's germline CDR1 is SQVTM and CDR2 ANQGSEA. V lost 4 bases to trimming and J lost 2 bases, with 20 bases between them. CDR3 bases: TGCAGCGTTGCGGGGGAATTCATCCCCACCAACACTGAAGCTTTCTTT. This sequence encodes CSVAGEFIPTNTEAFF.

The rearrangement uses TRBV5-1 and TRBJ1-1; 11 nucleotides agree with TRBD1. The CDR3 runs to 17 residues. The V segment lost 4 bases and the J segment 5 bases; nucleotides outside the gene matches: 13. Germline loops: CDR1 SGHRS, CDR2 YFSETQ. CDR3 sequence: CASSPTDRGLDVTEAFF. The CDR3 DNA is TGCGCCAGCAGCCCAACGGACAGGGGGCTAGATGTAACTGAAGCTTTCTTT. Full variable domain (missing parts from reference TRBV5-1 and TRBJ1-1): KAGVTQTPRYLIKTRGQQVTLSCSPISGHRSVSWYQQTPGQGLQFLFEYFSETQRNKGNFPGRFSGRQFSNSRSEMNVSTLELGDSALYLCASSPTDRGLDVTEAFFGQGTRLTVV.

This sequence joins TRBV5-1 and TRBJ1-6, with 7 bases aligning to TRBD1. Germline V gene lookup returns CDR1 SGHRS and CDR2 YFSETQ. This CDR3 contains 14 residues. V was pared by 4 bases and J by 10 bases, with 8 bases of the junction left unmatched. CDR3 residues: CASSVGQADSPLHF. The CDR3 DNA follows: TGCGCCAGCAGCGTAGGACAGGCGGACTCACCCCTCCACTTT.

This clone was detected once. The chain joins TRBV5-1 to TRBJ1-2; D gene unclear. Trimming pared 0 bases from V and 7 bases from J, leaving 13 bases between. The CDR3 consists of 14 residues. CDR1 SGHRS and CDR2 YFSETQ come from the germline V gene. The CDR3 coding sequence is TGCGCCAGCAGCTTGGCACCACAAGGGAGTGGCTACACCTTC. Translation: CASSLAPQGSGYTF.

The rearrangement joins TRBV19 to TRBJ2-4; TRBD2 matches at 8 bases. The CDR3 runs 14 residues. Per the germline V gene, CDR1 is LNHDA and CDR2 is SQIVND (reference sequence). The junction had 9 bases not matched to a gene; V was cut back by 7 bases and J by 7 bases. The CDR3 sequence is CASTPTGGRNIQYF. The CDR3 nucleotides read TGTGCCAGTACCCCGACGGGGGGGCGGAACATTCAGTACTTC.

V usage is TRBV28 and J usage is TRBJ1-2; the D gene is possibly TRBD1 (6 bases). Germline V lookup: CDR1 MDHEN, CDR2 SYDVKM. This CDR3 is built from 14 residues. V lost 3 bases to trimming and J lost 2 bases, with 10 bases between them. CDR3 in DNA: TGTGCCAGCAGTTTTGGACAGCCAAACTATGGCTACACCTTC. Translating it yields CASSFGQPNYGYTF.

This rearrangement joins TRBV5-1 to TRBJ2-2, with D perhaps matching TRBD2 (5 bases). Per germline, CDR1 SGHRS and CDR2 YFSETQ. Trimming pared 4 bases from V and 2 bases from J, leaving 18 bases between. CDR3 length: 17 residues. CDR3 in amino acids: CASSPRAQLTNTGELFF. The CDR3 coding sequence is TGCGCCAGCAGCCCGCGGGCCCAACTCACTAACACCGGGGAGCTGTTTTTT.

This chain joins TRBV30 and TRBJ1-2; 9 bases agree with TRBD1. Germline V lookup: CDR1 GTSNPN, CDR2 SVGIG (reference sequence). The CDR3 has 12 residues. The junction had 3 bases not matched to a gene; V was cut back by 6 bases and J by 4 bases. This CDR3 reads CACTGGGYGYTF. For the CDR3, the DNA is TGTGCCTGCACAGGGGGCGGCTATGGCTACACCTTC.

The chain has TRBV7-9 and TRBJ1-2, with 9 bases fitting TRBD1. After removal of 5 bases from V and 3 bases from J, the junction contained 7 bases not matched to a gene. The CDR3 is made up of 15 amino acids. Germline lookup yields CDR1 SEHNR and CDR2 FQNEAQ (reference sequence). CDR3 nucleotide sequence: TGTGCCAGCAGCCCCCGACAGGGGGAATACTATGGCTACACCTTC. It specifies CASSPRQGEYYGYTF.

This clone was picked up many times. This chain uses TRBV30 with TRBJ2-2, with 7 positions matching TRBD2. Germline V gene data show CDR1 as GTSNPN and CDR2 as SVGIG (reference sequence). The CDR3 covers 14 residues. Unmatched junction bases numbered 2, after V lost 4 bases and J lost 0 bases. In nucleotides, the CDR3 is TGTGCCTGGAAAGGACTAGCGAACACCGGGGAGCTGTTTTTT. This encodes CAWKGLANTGELFF.